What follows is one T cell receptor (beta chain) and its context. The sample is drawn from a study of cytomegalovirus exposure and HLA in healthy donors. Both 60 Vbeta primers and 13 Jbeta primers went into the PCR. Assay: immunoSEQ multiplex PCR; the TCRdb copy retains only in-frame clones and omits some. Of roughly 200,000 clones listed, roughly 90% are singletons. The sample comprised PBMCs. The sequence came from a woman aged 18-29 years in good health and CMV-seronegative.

CDR3 sequence (DNA): TGTGCCAGCAGCCCGGACAGGGCCCACGATGGCTACACCTTC. Amino acids: CASSPDRAHDGYTF. This chain connects TRBV2 to TRBJ1-2; 8 bases align to TRBD1. J was trimmed by 6 bases and V by 6 bases; bases with no gene match: 9. This CDR3 comprises 14 residues. The germline CDR1 and CDR2 sequences are SNHLY and FYNNEI.